Listed below are T cell receptor beta chains from one sample, sequenced in a study of T cells in Graves' hyperthyroidism and ophthalmopathy. TCRdb re-analysed the multiplex PCR reads in MiXCR, keeping a single row per CDR3 protein. The data show about 290,000 distinct CDR3 sequences, 13% seen once. The sample comprised blood. The receptors stem from a woman aged 25-40 years with Graves' hyperthyroidism that later progressed to Graves' ophthalmopathy. Both conserved end residues are trimmed from each CDR3. Clone size is stated in some rows and not others, as once, few, many or a class when expanded.

clone size	V gene	CDR3 protein
few	TRBV19	ASTLLPTGTEPQH
few	TRBV18	ASSPTLDTQY
-	TRBV19	ASSLTSGSHSGANVLT
many	TRBV6-1	ASSKGHYTGELF
few	TRBV20-1	SASKDRGGNTIY
many	TRBV7-9	ASSLGLALSYNEQF
many	TRBV7-2	ATKRTSGSTDTQY
many	TRBV5-6	ASSLAPGAYEQY
many	TRBV7-3	ASRAGGEETQY
many	TRBV27	ASSPLGGTYNEQF
many	TRBV5-1	ASSFGVAGAYTGELF
-	TRBV4-1	ASSHPGGPTGELF
many	TRBV7-9	ASRPPTGDNTEAF
few	TRBV20-1	SAKRALLKVGSGNEQF
many	TRBV7-9	ASSLAPTAYYGYT
-	TRBV18	ASSLISSSYNEQF
many	TRBV7-2	ASSLVRLALYEQY
-	TRBV18	ASSPYEPGLSWNEQF
many	TRBV6-6	ASSYTPRAGEQF
many	TRBV24-1	ATVGLAGGPARYEQY
many	TRBV28	ASSLSHGVEETQY
-	TRBV11-2	ASSRINPGTGLGGAF
few	TRBV2	ASLSDRDNSPLH
few	TRBV7-2	ASSPASGRNEQY
many	TRBV28	ASTRISGTSGRSKEQETQY
-	TRBV28	ASMSGGGADYGYT
-	TRBV3-1	ASSSTSGSDEQF
-	TRBV29-1	SVEGLAGETQY
many	TRBV29-1	SVVGLGDRGETQY
many	TRBV6-2/TRBV6-3	ASNAGPPGETQY
-	TRBV3-1	ASSPTGLYEQY
many	TRBV7-2	ASSLGVRVQPQH
many	TRBV2	ASLRGRYGELF
many	TRBV5-5	ASSLGSGGEQF
many	TRBV20-1	SARDMAGKNTEAF
many	TRBV12-3/TRBV12-4	ASSFQAGEQY
many	TRBV19	ASSTTISNTEAF
many	TRBV7-9	ASSSTSGSPYEQY
-	TRBV11-2	ASSLEKGFKLGTGDSLRTDTQY
many	TRBV7-2	ASSPSPSSYEQY
many	TRBV6-1	ASSGTAWMNTEAF
many	TRBV20-1	SAGQTSGVETQY
-	TRBV4-1	ASPTGDDSPLH
-	TRBV28	ASSTPGQEKYEQY
few	TRBV25-1	ASAPGGTGGNYGYT
-	TRBV19	ASRGQGDIQY
many	TRBV7-9	ASSSPIDYEQY
many	TRBV20-1	SAAQRTGSTDTQY
-	TRBV18	VSSPGRANTGELF